This entry concerns a single T cell receptor beta chain. The repertoire was sequenced with immunoSEQ multiplex PCR; TCRdb's copy has only in-frame clones and lacks some. The sample holds fewer than 250,000 clones, 85% to 90% seen once. The entry originates in a study of blood T cell repertoires in COVID-19. For the study at large: Italy, Spain and the United States were the sources of the convalescent and acute COVID-19 samples. From T cells, B-cell-depleted T cells, or PBMCs came the material, which was cDNA or gDNA.

V was pared by 1 base and J by 0 bases, with 9 bases between. There are 14 residues in the CDR3. Germline V gene lookup returns CDR1 GTSNPN and CDR2 SVGIG (reference sequence). The sequenced sample was PBMCs or T cells enriched from blood (not recorded which). The chain employs TRBV30 and TRBJ1-1; no firm D call. The TCR was taken from a man in his fifties or sixties who had been exposed to COVID-19. CDR3 in DNA: TGTGCCTGGAGTGGAGGCGGTCTGAACACTGAAGCTTTCTTT. Its translation: CAWSGGGLNTEAFF.